The clone carrying this T cell receptor beta chain showed up just a few times. The data belong to a study of blood T cell repertoires in COVID-19. Overall study context: Researchers got acute and convalescent COVID-19 samples from the United States, Italy and Spain. Sources were T cells, B-cell-depleted T cells, or PBMCs; the material itself was cDNA or gDNA.

Original methodology: The authors estimated nucleated cell counts from reference gene primer amplification. Only in-frame clones appear in the TCRdb table, and some are missing; sequencing was by immunoSEQ multiplex PCR. The DNA gave D and trimming, while V, J and clone size come from that table. Among approximately 150,000 clones listed, more than 75% were seen once. CDR1 MNHEY and CDR2 SVGAGI come from the germline V gene. This CDR3 contains 14 residues. Trimming cost V 6 bases and J 0 bases, with 11 bases left between them. The J gene is TRBJ1-1, the V gene TRBV6-5; a possible D gene is TRBD1 (6 bases). Source material: peripheral blood. The TCR originated in a woman in her 70s with acute or convalescent COVID-19. CDR3 region: CASSLTGLNTEAFF. Written as DNA, the CDR3 is TGTGCCAGCAGCTTGACAGGATTGAACACTGAAGCTTTCTTT.